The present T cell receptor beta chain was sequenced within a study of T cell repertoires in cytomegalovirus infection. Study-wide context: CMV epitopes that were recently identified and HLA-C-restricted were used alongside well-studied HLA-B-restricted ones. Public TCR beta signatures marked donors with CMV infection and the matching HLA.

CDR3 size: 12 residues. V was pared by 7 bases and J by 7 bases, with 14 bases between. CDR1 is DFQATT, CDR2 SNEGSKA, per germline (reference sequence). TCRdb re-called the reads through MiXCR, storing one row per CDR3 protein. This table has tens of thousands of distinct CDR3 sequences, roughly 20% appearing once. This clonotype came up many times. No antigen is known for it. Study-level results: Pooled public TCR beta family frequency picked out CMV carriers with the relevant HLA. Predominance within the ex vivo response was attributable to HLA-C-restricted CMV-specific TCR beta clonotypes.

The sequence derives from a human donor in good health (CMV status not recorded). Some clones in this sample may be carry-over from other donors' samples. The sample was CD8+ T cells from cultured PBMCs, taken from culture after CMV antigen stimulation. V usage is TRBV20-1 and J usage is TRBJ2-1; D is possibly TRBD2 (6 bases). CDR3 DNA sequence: TGCAGTGGGAGGGAGGTAGGAAATGAGCAGTTCTTC. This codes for CSGREVGNEQFF.